The T cell receptor (beta chain) under discussion was sequenced for a study of a mutant IDH1 vaccine in newly diagnosed glioma (dated by TCRdb to the early 2020s). For the study in its entirety: Vaccination started 4-6 weeks after radiotherapy alone, or was given together with temozolomide cycles in the groups whose treatment included chemotherapy. For exploratory analyses, longitudinal TCRB deep sequencing was carried out in 25 treated patients wherever samples were available. Before enrollment, most patients had been given radiochemotherapy with temozolomide as standard therapy, while the rest had received either radiotherapy alone or temozolomide alone. Peripheral blood samples were drawn at six visits, namely V03 (baseline), V05, V07, V10, V12 and V13. The week-35 safety follow-up took place at visit V12, and the week-47 end of study took place at visit V13. Of the roughly 31 treated patients, approximately 62% were male and 37.5% were female, and the mean age was approximately 40 years. The full study reports these points: Vaccine-induced immune responses across multiple MHC alleles were detected in 90% to 95% of patients. PBMC samples for TCRB deep sequencing were selected based on availability. According to the authors, sample limitations meant that analyses of patient blood samples could not be reproduced. Changes in the top peripheral T cell clonotypes picked up by TCRB sequencing did not appear to be linked to pseudoprogression.

The library came from the immunoSEQ multiplex PCR assay. Following the manufacturer's protocol, the hsTCRB Kit was used to amplify rearranged TCR beta chain sequences. TCRB libraries were sequenced on an Illumina MiSeq. The study's own analysis went as follows. The kit vendor's proprietary platform handled demultiplexing, trimming and gene mapping. This is the immuneACCESS table as TCRdb keeps it, with only in-frame sequences that have V and J called. A part of the clones is gone; compared with another copy, unresolved V genes explain less than half, and the rest is unexplained. The V and J calls and the clone size are those of that table, but D and trimming were determined from the DNA. The table for this sample lists 35,000 to 45,000 clones; about 80% of them were counted only once. The ten largest clones capture roughly 5.6% of the sample. The meaning of the sample's time point label: week 35, safety follow-up. A 20-mer mutant IDH1 peptide at 300 micrograms in Montanide made up each vaccine dose, which was injected subcutaneously together with topical imiquimod. Across visits V03 through V10, patients got a total of eight vaccinations, given in weeks 1, 3, 5, 7, 11, 15, 19 and 23. All donors had newly diagnosed IDH1-mutant astrocytomas of WHO grade 3 or 4 that showed loss of nuclear ATRX. The samples were drawn from NOA16, a multicentre, single-arm, open-label phase I trial in Germany that tested a mutant IDH1 peptide vaccine in humans for the first time. Genomic DNA for TCRB sequencing was extracted from EDTA blood using the DNeasy Blood and Tissue Kit.

This clone was picked up one time. The antigen it recognizes is unknown. Per-nucleotide qualities are absent, and no much larger clonotype sits a single base away. Deletion took 9 bases off V and 3 bases off J, with a span of 18 bases between the germline ends. The CDR3 spans 14 residues, from the cysteine through the phenylalanine. Only the CDR3 part of the read is kept: 42 bases, read in frame from the first base. The germline V gene sets CDR1 to SGHDT and CDR2 to YYEEEE. The chain links TRBV5-6 with TRBJ1-2, and TRBD1 may be the D gene, going by 6 matching bases. The specimen comprised PBMCs, sampled from a glioma patient whose treatment included an IDH1 peptide vaccine. The sequence came from a woman aged 45 to 65 with glioma. CDR3 region: CATLRGSADYGYTF. The DNA reads TGTGCCACCTTGAGGGGGTCGGCGGACTATGGCTACACCTTC.